A single sample is the source of the 21 T cell receptor beta chains below, sequenced in a study of CD8+ T cells in alopecia areata. Cells that came from pooled cutaneous lymph nodes were sorted using CD4, CD8alpha, NKG2D, NKG2ACE and other markers. cDNA serving as the sequencing template came from extracted, reverse transcribed RNA. Generated by immunoSEQ multiplex PCR, the TCRdb table keeps only in-frame clones and is missing some. Listed here are around 290,000 clones without any singletons, the top ten holding 1.2%. Sequenced sample: CD4+ T cells sorted from a lymph node. The receptors were gathered from a C3H/HeJ mouse with alopecia areata. Strain MHC haplotype: H2-k.

Details on this clone: Germline and genes here are mouse. The read is 4 residues too short to cover the CDR3 end, so that end is filled in from the germline J gene. The chain joins TRBV19 to TRBJ2-3; the D gene is possibly TRBD1 (6 bases). Germline-derived CDR1 and CDR2 are FNHDT and SITEND (reference sequence). Between the trimmed V and J ends, which lost 7 bases and 0 bases, there was a span of 12 bases. CDR3 length equals 14 residues. The part of the CDR3 DNA that was read is TGTGCCAGCTTGGGACACACTAGTGCAGAA. This sequence encodes CASLGHTSAE. The whole CDR3 reads CASLGHTSAETLYF.

This clone was picked up a small number of times. Gene names are mouse gene names. This sample includes further DNA sequences coding for the same CDR3. The sequenced part of the CDR3 DNA is TGTGCCAGCAGTTTTGGGGGGCGCGATGCT. It is translated as CASSFGGRDA. The entire CDR3 protein reads CASSFGGRDAEQFF. V and J are TRBV14 and TRBJ2-1; the D gene is possibly TRBD2 (7 bases). The read gets to within 4 residues of the CDR3 end, and the germline J gene fills in the rest. Looked up from germline, CDR1 is SGHDT and CDR2 is FRDEAV. The CDR3 is 14 residues long. V was pared by 2 bases and J by 5 bases, with 11 bases between.

With regard to this clone: The genes are named according to mouse. The read terminates 4 residues before the CDR3 end, so the remaining end is supplied by the germline J gene. The chain carries TRBV1 and TRBJ2-2; TRBD2 is a possible D gene (6 bases). V lost 1 base to trimming and J lost 0 bases, with 15 bases between them. CDR3 length: 18 amino acids. Germline CDR1 and CDR2: NSQYPW and LRSPGD (reference sequence). Partial CDR3 DNA: TGCACCTGCAGTGCAGTCCCGGGGGGAAATGCAAACACCGGG. Residues: CTCSAVPGGNANTG. The whole CDR3 region reads CTCSAVPGGNANTGQLYF.

There are a few counts of this clone. Genes here carry mouse names. The CDR3 extends 4 residues past the end of the read, so its final part is completed from the germline J gene. The genes are TRBV13-1 and TRBJ2-1; 7 bases are shared with TRBD2. CDR3 length equals 14 residues. Germline V lookup: CDR1 NSHNY, CDR2 SYGAGN. With V trimmed by 7 bases and J by 4 bases, 8 bases remained unmatched. CDR3 sequence: CASSDWERYAEQFF. The DNA read from the CDR3 is TGTGCCAGCTCAGACTGGGAGAGATATGCT.

This clone has a handful of counts. Mouse germline and gene names are used. The sequence runs out 4 residues before the end of the CDR3; the remainder is reconstructed from the germline J gene. V gene TRBV13-1 combines with J gene TRBJ2-2, with 9 bases aligning to TRBD2. The CDR3 has 16 residues. V lost 5 bases to trimming and J lost 2 bases; unmatched junction nucleotides: 7. Germline CDR1 and CDR2: NSHNY and SYGAGN. The covered CDR3 bases are TGTGCCAGCAGCACCTGGGGGGGAAGTAACACCGGG. Protein sequence: CASSTWGGSNTG. The full CDR3 protein is CASSTWGGSNTGQLYF.

This clone was seen only a few times. The germline and genes are mouse ones. The CDR3 is cut off 4 residues early in the read; its end comes from the germline J gene. This chain connects TRBV13-1 to TRBJ2-2; 8 bases line up with TRBD1. Germline CDR1 and CDR2: NSHNY and SYGAGN. The CDR3 is 15 residues long. V trimming: 4 bases; J trimming: 4 bases; junction bases outside the gene matches: 6. The sequenced CDR3 bases are TGTGCCAGCAGTCAAGGACAGGGTGGCACCGGG. Amino acids: CASSQGQGGTG. The whole CDR3 protein is CASSQGQGGTGQLYF.

A word on this clone: Gene names are the mouse ones. The CDR3 end lies 4 residues beyond the end of the read and is filled in from the germline J gene. This CDR3 is also generated by other DNA sequences in the sample. V is TRBV1 and J is TRBJ1-1; the match to TRBD1 covers 10 bases. Germline V CDR1 and CDR2: NSQYPW, LRSPGD (reference sequence). J lost 4 bases, V lost 0 bases, and 2 bases had no gene match. This CDR3 is built from 15 residues. This CDR3 is CTCSAEGTGVTEVFF. The sequenced CDR3 bases are TGCACCTGCAGTGCAGAAGGGACAGGGGTCACA.

This clone has ten or more counts. Mouse germline and gene names are used. The read is 4 residues too short to cover the CDR3 end, so that end is filled in from the germline J gene. The V and J genes are TRBV17 and TRBJ2-5; 11 bases fit TRBD2. The germline gives CDR1 MNHDT, CDR2 YYDKIL. This CDR3 has 15 residues. V lost 2 bases to trimming and J lost 3 bases; unmatched junction nucleotides: 1. The sequenced CDR3 bases are TGTGCTAGCAGTAGAAGACTGGGGGGGCAAGAC. Its translation: CASSRRLGGQD. The CDR3 in its entirety is CASSRRLGGQDTQYF.

This clone turned up a few times. The genes and germline here are from mouse. The read ends 4 residues early relative to the CDR3; the germline J gene fills the gap. The chain recombines TRBV19 with TRBJ2-5; D is uncertain. CDR1 FNHDT and CDR2 SITEND come from the germline V gene (reference sequence). V gave up 4 bases and J gave up 3 bases, with 9 bases separating them. The CDR3 runs 13 residues. The CDR3 region is CASSGRVQDTQYF. Incomplete CDR3 DNA: TGTGCCAGCAGTGGTAGGGTTCAAGAC.

Note on this clone: Genes and germline are mouse. The read ends 4 residues early relative to the CDR3; the germline J gene fills the gap. Other DNA sequences in this sample translate to the same CDR3. The V call is TRBV31, the J call TRBJ2-5; D is tentatively TRBD1 or TRBD2 (5 bases each). CDR3 length: 13 amino acids. V was trimmed by 2 bases and J by 0 bases, leaving 6 bases between them. Germline CDR1 is GKSSPN and CDR2 is SITVG. The covered CDR3 bases are TGTGCCTGGAGTGGGGGTAACCAAGAC. This sequence encodes CAWSGGNQD. The entire CDR3 protein is CAWSGGNQDTQYF.

On this clone: Mouse gene names apply. Read data end 4 residues before the CDR3 end; the end is taken from the germline J gene. The genes are TRBV5 and TRBJ2-1; D possibly corresponds to TRBD1 (6 bases). Germline CDR1 is LGHNA and CDR2 is YNLKQL (reference sequence). With 0 bases removed from V and 3 bases from J, the gap between germline ends came to 9 bases. CDR3 length: 15 amino acids. Partial CDR3 DNA: TGTGCCAGCAGCCAAGAGGTCAGGGGCTATGCT. It encodes CASSQEVRGYA. The complete CDR3 sequence is CASSQEVRGYAEQFF.

With regard to this clone: Gene names are the mouse ones. The observed sequence ends 4 residues before the CDR3 terminus, with the missing tail filled in from the germline J gene. Different DNA sequences within this sample yield the same CDR3. V usage is TRBV5 and J usage is TRBJ1-2; 8 nucleotides agree with TRBD1. Germline V lookup: CDR1 LGHNA, CDR2 YNLKQL (reference sequence). The CDR3 sequence is 14 residues long. V gave up 4 bases and J gave up 3 bases; unmatched junction bases: 4. The CDR3 bases that were read are TGTGCCAGCAGCCCCGGACAGGGCGACTCC. Encoded protein: CASSPGQGDS. The complete CDR3 protein is CASSPGQGDSDYTF.

Regarding this clone: Germline and genes here are mouse. The CDR3 goes on 4 residues after the read ends, and that part is filled in from the germline J gene. V is TRBV13-3 and J is TRBJ2-7, with a possible D match to TRBD1 (5 bases). V gave up 2 bases and J gave up 3 bases, with 6 bases separating them. CDR3 size: 12 residues. Germline lookup yields CDR1 NNHDY and CDR2 SYVADS. This chain's CDR3 is CASSEDNYEQYF. CDR3 DNA, as far as it was read: TGTGCCAGCAGTGAGGACAACTAT.

This clone came up a few times. Mouse germline and gene names are used. The read ends 4 residues before the CDR3 terminus; that terminus is restored from the germline J gene. The V gene is TRBV1, the J gene TRBJ2-1, with 11 bases that match TRBD2. Germline CDR1 reads NSQYPW; CDR2 reads LRSPGD (reference sequence). The CDR3 has 16 amino acids. V lost 4 bases to trimming and J lost 0 bases; unmatched junction nucleotides: 2. The CDR3 is CTCSGGLGANYAEQFF. CDR3 bases read: TGCACCTGCAGTGGGGGACTGGGGGCTAACTATGCT. Complete variable domain (other parts from reference TRBV1 and TRBJ2-1): VTLLEQNPRWRLVPRGQAVNLRCILKNSQYPWMSWYQQDLQKQLQWLFTLRSPGDKEVKSLPGADYLATRVTDTELRLQVANMSQGRTLYCTCSGGLGANYAEQFFGPGTRLTVL.

This clone was recorded a few times. Germline and genes here are mouse. The read gets to within 4 residues of the CDR3 end, and the germline J gene fills in the rest. The same CDR3 is also encoded by other DNA sequences in this sample. The chain is built from TRBV13-1 and TRBJ1-1; 8 bases match TRBD1. The CDR3 has 13 residues. In germline, CDR1 is NSHNY, CDR2 SYGAGN. V was clipped by 5 bases and J by 3 bases; unmatched bases: 3. The CDR3 reads CASRQGADTEVFF. The CDR3 bases that were read are TGTGCCAGCAGGCAGGGGGCGGACACA.

This clone appeared a few times. Germline and genes here are mouse. The read terminates 3 residues ahead of where the CDR3 ends, so the germline J gene completes it. The chain uses TRBV5 and TRBJ1-6; the match to TRBD1 covers 9 bases. TRBJ1-6 belongs to the ORF category, with a function that is uncertain. V dropped 4 bases and J dropped 5; count of bases not matched to a gene: 3. The germline V gene encodes CDR1 LGHNA and CDR2 YNLKQL (reference sequence). This CDR3 has 15 residues. The CDR3 bases that were read are TGTGCCAGCAGCCTCGGGGACAGGGATAATTCGCCC. This gives the protein CASSLGDRDNSP. The whole CDR3 protein is CASSLGDRDNSPLYF.

This clone turned up a few times. All gene names here are mouse names. Coverage ceases 4 residues before the CDR3 finishes, and the germline J gene fills in the end. The rearrangement joins TRBV31 to TRBJ2-3; 8 nucleotides align to TRBD2. The ends lost 3 bases at V and 0 bases at J; junction bases unmatched: 5. The CDR3 has 15 amino acids. The germline CDR1 and CDR2 sequences are GKSSPN and SITVG. CDR3 sequence: CAWSRGLGSAETLYF. The DNA read from the CDR3 is TGTGCCTGGAGCCGAGGACTGGGTAGTGCAGAA.

In the case of this clone: Gene and germline names: mouse. The CDR3 is CTCSAAGRGRAETLYF. The covered CDR3 bases are TGCACCTGCAGTGCAGCTGGCAGGGGGCGTGCAGAA. The V and J genes are TRBV1 and TRBJ2-3; 8 nucleotides align to TRBD1. The read falls 4 residues short of the CDR3 end, and the missing part is taken from the germline J gene. The V segment lost 1 base and the J segment 1 base; nucleotides outside the gene matches: 4. There are 16 residues in the CDR3. Germline loops: CDR1 NSQYPW, CDR2 LRSPGD (reference sequence). The full variable domain, in which reference TRBV1 and TRBJ2-3 provide the parts outside the CDR3, is VTLLEQNPRWRLVPRGQAVNLRCILKNSQYPWMSWYQQDLQKQLQWLFTLRSPGDKEVKSLPGADYLATRVTDTELRLQVANMSQGRTLYCTCSAAGRGRAETLYFGSGTRLTVL.

As concerns this clone: Gene names follow the mouse nomenclature. CDR3 DNA (partial): TGTGCCAGCAGTATAGGGGGACTGCTCTAT. Its protein product is CASSIGGLLY. The complete CDR3 protein is CASSIGGLLYEQYF. The chain combines TRBV19 with TRBJ2-7; 7 positions match TRBD2. The read stops 4 residues short of the end of the CDR3; the missing end is completed from the germline J gene. J gave up 3 bases and V 0 bases, and 3 bases lay outside the gene matches. This CDR3 spans 14 amino acids. The germline V gene has CDR1 FNHDT and CDR2 SITEND (reference sequence). Filled out from reference TRBV19 and TRBJ2-7, the complete variable domain reads GGIITQTPKFLIGQEGQKLTLKCQQNFNHDTMYWYRQDSGKGLRLIYYSITENDLQKGDLSEGYDASREKKSSFSLTVTSAQKNEMAVFLCASSIGGLLYEQYFGPGTRLTVL.

Only a few counts were recorded for this clone. Gene names are the mouse ones. The CDR3 end is not reached by the read, which stops 4 residues before it; the germline J gene fills it in. V is TRBV31 and J is TRBJ2-1, with D possibly being TRBD1 (6 bases). CDR1 GKSSPN and CDR2 SITVG come from the germline V gene. Trimming removed 0 bases from V and 5 bases from J, with 11 bases in between. The length of the CDR3 is 14 residues. This CDR3 is CAWSLAGADAEQFF. CDR3 DNA, as far as it was read: TGTGCCTGGAGTCTAGCAGGGGCGGATGCT.

This clone has just a few counts. The gene symbols are mouse symbols. The read is 4 residues too short to cover the CDR3 end, so that end is filled in from the germline J gene. The genes are TRBV19 and TRBJ2-1; 7 bases line up with TRBD2. The CDR3 covers 15 residues. Germline-derived CDR1 and CDR2 are FNHDT and SITEND (reference sequence). J lost 0 bases, V lost 1 base, and 1 base had no gene match. CDR3 loop: CASSITGVNYAEQFF. The part of the CDR3 DNA that was read is TGTGCCAGCAGTATAACTGGGGTTAACTATGCT.